Listed below are T cell receptor beta chains from one sample, sequenced in a study of pediatric ulcerative colitis. Assay used: immunoSEQ multiplex PCR; TCRdb lists only in-frame clones, some missing. The repertoire consists of approximately 30,000 clones, with roughly 78% occurring once and the leading ten covering 3.5% to 5%. The sequencing sample was made of blood. All receptors come from a boy under 18 with severe ulcerative colitis. Both conserved end residues are part of each CDR3. Fields, in order: D gene, J gene, clone size, V gene, CDR3 protein, CDR3 DNA. D genes are given only for firm matches. For some rows the clone size is stated as once, few or many, or as a class when expanded; others skip it.

d_call: NA
j_call: TRBJ1-6
clone_size: NA
v_call: TRBV5-6
cdr3_aa: CASSLEARDNSPLHF
cdr3_nt: TGTGCCAGCAGCTTGGAGGCCAGGGACAATTCACCCCTCCACTTT

d_call: NA
j_call: TRBJ1-5
clone_size: NA
v_call: TRBV11-2
cdr3_aa: CASSPERNQPQHF
cdr3_nt: TGTGCCAGCAGCCCCGAACGCAATCAGCCCCAGCATTTT

d_call: NA
j_call: TRBJ1-6
clone_size: NA
v_call: TRBV28
cdr3_aa: CASSPLMTEYNSPLHF
cdr3_nt: TGTGCCAGCAGTCCGTTAATGACAGAGTATAATTCACCCCTCCACTTT

d_call: TRBD1
j_call: TRBJ1-2
clone_size: NA
v_call: TRBV19
cdr3_aa: CASSTQGDNYGYTF
cdr3_nt: TGTGCCAGTAGTACACAGGGGGACAACTATGGCTACACCTTC

d_call: TRBD1
j_call: TRBJ2-1
clone_size: NA
v_call: TRBV4-3
cdr3_aa: CASSQEKGAHEQFF
cdr3_nt: TGCGCCAGCAGCCAAGAAAAGGGGGCCCATGAGCAGTTCTTC

d_call: TRBD1
j_call: TRBJ2-7
clone_size: NA
v_call: TRBV29-1
cdr3_aa: CSVAGGQGPYEQYF
cdr3_nt: TGCAGCGTTGCGGGTGGACAGGGACCCTACGAGCAGTACTTC

d_call: TRBD1
j_call: TRBJ1-2
clone_size: NA
v_call: TRBV6-5
cdr3_aa: CASRETGFIYGYTF
cdr3_nt: TGTGCCAGCAGGGAGACAGGGTTTATATATGGCTACACCTTC

d_call: NA
j_call: TRBJ1-2
clone_size: NA
v_call: TRBV5-5
cdr3_aa: CASSLASMGGYTF
cdr3_nt: TGTGCCAGCAGCTTGGCCTCGATGGGGGGCTACACCTTC

d_call: NA
j_call: TRBJ1-1
clone_size: NA
v_call: TRBV27
cdr3_aa: CASRSRAQFEAFF
cdr3_nt: TGTGCCAGCCGATCCAGGGCCCAATTTGAAGCTTTCTTT

d_call: NA
j_call: TRBJ1-5
clone_size: NA
v_call: TRBV6-6
cdr3_aa: CASSSVAGAGHQPQHF
cdr3_nt: TGTGCCAGCAGCTCAGTTGCCGGGGCAGGCCATCAGCCCCAGCATTTT

d_call: NA
j_call: TRBJ2-6
clone_size: NA
v_call: TRBV10-3
cdr3_aa: CAISEAVLSGANVLTF
cdr3_nt: TGTGCCATCAGTGAGGCTGTCCTCTCTGGGGCCAACGTCCTGACTTTC

d_call: NA
j_call: TRBJ1-6
clone_size: few
v_call: TRBV6-1
cdr3_aa: CASSETGPNSPLHF
cdr3_nt: TGTGCCAGCAGTGAAACGGGGCCTAATTCACCCCTCCACTTT

d_call: NA
j_call: TRBJ2-5
clone_size: NA
v_call: TRBV2
cdr3_aa: CASSELGRVGTQYF
cdr3_nt: TGTGCCAGCAGTGAACTGGGCCGAGTGGGGACCCAGTACTTC

d_call: NA
j_call: TRBJ1-1
clone_size: NA
v_call: TRBV18
cdr3_aa: CASSPVRTLNTEAFF
cdr3_nt: TGTGCCAGCTCACCAGTTCGGACACTTAACACTGAAGCTTTCTTT

d_call: NA
j_call: TRBJ1-1
clone_size: NA
v_call: TRBV7-8
cdr3_aa: CASSSPRQIPNTEAFF
cdr3_nt: TGTGCCAGCAGCTCACCGAGACAAATTCCGAACACTGAAGCTTTCTTT

d_call: NA
j_call: TRBJ2-2
clone_size: NA
v_call: TRBV30
cdr3_aa: CAWSVLTLNTGELFF
cdr3_nt: TGTGCCTGGAGTGTACTGACACTCAACACCGGGGAGCTGTTTTTT

d_call: NA
j_call: TRBJ2-3
clone_size: few
v_call: TRBV4-3
cdr3_aa: CASSPETRADTQYF
cdr3_nt: TGCGCCAGCAGCCCAGAGACTAGGGCAGATACGCAGTATTTT

d_call: NA
j_call: TRBJ1-3
clone_size: NA
v_call: TRBV19
cdr3_aa: CASRALGSGNTIYF
cdr3_nt: TGTGCCAGTAGAGCCCTGGGCTCTGGAAACACCATATATTTT

d_call: TRBD2
j_call: TRBJ2-3
clone_size: NA
v_call: TRBV11-3
cdr3_aa: CASSPRAGGPSSDTQYF
cdr3_nt: TGTGCCAGCAGCCCACGAGCGGGGGGACCTTCATCAGATACGCAGTATTTT

d_call: NA
j_call: TRBJ1-5
clone_size: NA
v_call: TRBV5-3
cdr3_aa: CARSPDRIHQPQHF
cdr3_nt: TGTGCCAGAAGCCCAGATCGCATTCATCAGCCCCAGCATTTT

d_call: TRBD1
j_call: TRBJ2-7
clone_size: NA
v_call: TRBV11-2
cdr3_aa: CASSATGVDEQYF
cdr3_nt: TGTGCCAGCAGCGCAACAGGGGTCGACGAGCAGTACTTC

d_call: TRBD2
j_call: TRBJ2-7
clone_size: once
v_call: TRBV12-5
cdr3_aa: CASGRTRTEQYF
cdr3_nt: TGTGCTAGTGGCCGGACTAGAACCGAGCAGTACTTC

d_call: TRBD1
j_call: TRBJ1-6
clone_size: few
v_call: TRBV5-6
cdr3_aa: CASSLGQALRTLHF
cdr3_nt: TGTGCCAGCAGCCTAGGACAGGCCTTACGGACCCTCCACTTT

d_call: NA
j_call: TRBJ1-5
clone_size: NA
v_call: TRBV2
cdr3_aa: CASTGAGNQPQHF
cdr3_nt: TGTGCCAGCACCGGGGCGGGCAATCAGCCCCAGCATTTT

d_call: TRBD1
j_call: TRBJ1-1
clone_size: NA
v_call: TRBV5-1
cdr3_aa: CASSLTRRGQSSEAFF
cdr3_nt: TGCGCCAGCAGCCTAACTCGCAGGGGGCAATCGTCTGAAGCTTTCTTT

d_call: NA
j_call: TRBJ2-6
clone_size: few
v_call: TRBV9
cdr3_aa: CASSVEGSGANVLTF
cdr3_nt: TGTGCCAGCAGCGTAGAGGGCTCTGGGGCCAACGTCCTGACTTTC

d_call: NA
j_call: TRBJ2-5
clone_size: NA
v_call: TRBV20-1
cdr3_aa: CSAQHGETQYF
cdr3_nt: TGCAGTGCCCAGCATGGGGAGACCCAGTACTTC

d_call: TRBD1
j_call: TRBJ2-7
clone_size: NA
v_call: TRBV27
cdr3_aa: CASSSWTGGERYEQYF
cdr3_nt: TGTGCCAGCAGTTCATGGACAGGGGGCGAACGCTACGAGCAGTACTTC

d_call: TRBD2
j_call: TRBJ2-4
clone_size: NA
v_call: TRBV9
cdr3_aa: CASSFSSGWVAKNIQYF
cdr3_nt: TGTGCCAGCAGCTTTTCTAGCGGCTGGGTGGCCAAAAACATTCAGTACTTC

d_call: NA
j_call: TRBJ2-3
clone_size: NA
v_call: TRBV18
cdr3_aa: CASSPRFGDTQYF
cdr3_nt: TGTGCCAGCTCACCACGATTTGGAGATACGCAGTATTTT

d_call: TRBD1
j_call: TRBJ1-6
clone_size: NA
v_call: TRBV9
cdr3_aa: CASSAGQGIHNSPLHF
cdr3_nt: TGTGCCAGCAGCGCGGGACAGGGGATTCATAATTCACCCCTCCACTTT

d_call: NA
j_call: TRBJ1-1
clone_size: NA
v_call: TRBV6-1
cdr3_aa: CASSPVLNTEAFF
cdr3_nt: TGTGCCAGCAGTCCTGTCCTGAACACTGAAGCTTTCTTT

d_call: NA
j_call: TRBJ1-4
clone_size: few
v_call: TRBV5-1
cdr3_aa: CASSFDSVNEKLFF
cdr3_nt: TGCGCCAGCAGCTTCGACAGCGTTAATGAAAAACTGTTTTTT

d_call: NA
j_call: TRBJ1-5
clone_size: NA
v_call: TRBV23-1
cdr3_aa: CASITMDRPQGDSPQHF
cdr3_nt: TGCGCCAGCATTACTATGGACAGACCCCAAGGGGATTCGCCCCAGCATTTT

d_call: NA
j_call: TRBJ2-2
clone_size: NA
v_call: TRBV7-3
cdr3_aa: CASSLFANTGELFF
cdr3_nt: TGTGCCAGCAGCTTATTTGCGAACACCGGGGAGCTGTTTTTT

d_call: TRBD1
j_call: TRBJ2-5
clone_size: NA
v_call: TRBV4-2
cdr3_aa: CASRPQGAGETQYF
cdr3_nt: TGTGCCAGCAGACCACAGGGGGCCGGGGAGACCCAGTACTTC

d_call: TRBD1
j_call: TRBJ2-1
clone_size: NA
v_call: TRBV15
cdr3_aa: CATRTTGDNEQFF
cdr3_nt: TGTGCCACCAGGACGACAGGGGACAATGAGCAGTTCTTC

d_call: TRBD2
j_call: TRBJ2-1
clone_size: NA
v_call: TRBV5-1
cdr3_aa: CASSLAGLETDYNEQFF
cdr3_nt: TGCGCCAGCAGCTTGGCCGGACTAGAAACTGATTACAATGAGCAGTTCTTC